The subject of this entry is one TCR beta chain. This clone came up once. It has no known antigen specificity. The record has no base qualities; no much larger clone is one base away. This entry comes from a study of T cell changes during pregnancy in multiple sclerosis (dated by TCRdb to 2018 to 2020). With respect to the entire study: The study examined how the T cell repertoire changed over the course of pregnancy in women with multiple sclerosis.

At the junction V is shortened by 3 bases and J by 0 bases; bases outside the gene matches: 5. Including cysteine and phenylalanine, the CDR3 has 15 amino acids. Of the read, only the CDR3 DNA is kept; its 45 bases are in frame from base 1. The germline V gene specifies SGHRS as CDR1 and YFSETQ as CDR2. The method was the immunoSEQ multiplex PCR assay. Imported from immuneACCESS, the table was reduced by TCRdb to in-frame sequences with V and J called. These copies leave out some clones; in studies compared against another copy, an unresolved V gene accounts for under half, and the cause of the remainder is not known. This sample holds about 92,000 clones; about 92% were observed only once. The top ten hold about 2.4% of the sample.

Material: peripheral blood, obtained in the first trimester of pregnancy. Rearrangement joined TRBV5-1 to TRBJ2-7; 8 middle bases align to TRBD2. This receptor was obtained from a female donor with multiple sclerosis, enrolled in a pregnancy study. Here is the DNA: TGCGCCAGCAGCTCCACTAGCGGAAGCTCCTACGAGCAGTACTTC. This is translated as CASSSTSGSSYEQYF.